The 6 T cell receptor beta chains presented below share a single source sample, sequenced in a study of identical twins. TCRdb ran MiXCR on the 5' RACE reads and lists one entry per CDR3 protein. Of 500,000 to 600,000 distinct CDR3 sequences in the sample, under 25% were seen once. Separately, the same data were catalogued under a study of T cells expressing NK-cell markers.

Source material: CD4+ T cells sorted from blood. The receptors originated from a woman under 30 in good health.

The V call is TRBV7-3, the J call TRBJ1-2; no reliable D call. V gave up 5 bases and J gave up 7 bases, with 17 bases separating them. From germline, CDR1 is SGHTA and CDR2 FQGTGA. The CDR3 is 14 amino acids. The CDR3 sequence is CASSLSPLESGYTF. The CDR3 DNA sequence: TGTGCCAGCAGCCTCTCTCCCCTGGAGAGTGGCTACACCTTC. Supplemented by reference TRBV7-3 and TRBJ1-2, the full variable domain reads GAGVSQTPSNKVTEKGKYVELRCDPISGHTALYWYRQSLGQGPEFLIYFQGTGAADDSGLPNDRFFAVRPEGSVSTLKIQRTERGDSAVYLCASSLSPLESGYTFGSGTRLTVV.

The V and J genes are TRBV6-5 and TRBJ2-3, with a tentative D call TRBD2 (6 bases). Germline V lookup: CDR1 MNHEY, CDR2 SVGAGI. V was shortened by 0 bases and J by 0 bases, with 16 bases between the two germline ends. This CDR3 is 18 amino acids long. The CDR3 DNA sequence: TGTGCCAGCAGTTACTCGTTACGATTAGCGGACAGCACAGATACGCAGTATTTT. It codes for CASSYSLRLADSTDTQYF.

The chain carries TRBV20-1 and TRBJ2-5, with TRBD2 matching over 8 bases. CDR1 DFQATT and CDR2 SNEGSKA come from the germline V gene (reference sequence). Unmatched junction bases numbered 4, after V lost 5 bases and J lost 2 bases. The CDR3 is made up of 13 amino acids. The CDR3 spells CSALSGGQETQYF. The CDR3 DNA reads TGCAGTGCTCTGAGCGGGGGACAAGAGACCCAGTACTTC.

This clonotype appeared a few times. This chain connects TRBV7-2 to TRBJ2-7; 12 nucleotides agree with TRBD2. CDR3 length equals 16 residues. Germline V gene lookup returns CDR1 SGHTA and CDR2 FQGNSA. After removal of 0 bases from V and 4 bases from J, the junction contained 4 bases not matched to a gene. The CDR3 region is CASSLASLAGGYEQYF. The CDR3 DNA reads as TGTGCCAGCAGCTTAGCGAGCCTAGCGGGAGGGTACGAGCAGTACTTC.

This clonotype was found many times. The chain has TRBV10-3 and TRBJ2-7; D is undetermined. The germline V gene encodes CDR1 ENHRY and CDR2 SYGVKD. V shed 2 bases and J shed 0 bases, with 8 bases lying between them. CDR3 length equals 14 residues. In DNA, the CDR3 is TGTGCCATCAGTGAGGGAGATAACTCCTACGAGCAGTACTTC. The encoded protein is CAISEGDNSYEQYF.

The sample holds a few counts of this clonotype. The V gene is TRBV5-5, the J gene TRBJ2-5; tentative D call: TRBD2 (6 bases). The germline V and J ends were trimmed by 5 bases and 0 bases, with 14 bases remaining between them. CDR3 length: 15 residues. Germline loops: CDR1 SGHKS, CDR2 YYEKEE (reference sequence). CDR3 bases: TGTGCCAGCAGGTATGGAGGGACTCACCAAGAGACCCAGTACTTC. Protein sequence: CASRYGGTHQETQYF.